This T cell receptor (beta chain) was captured in a study of CD8 T cells in ankylosing spondylitis. Points from the study as a whole: Matched synovial fluid from ankylosing spondylitis patients was reported to be enriched for disease-linked clones. Made up of fewer than ten highly homologous variants, a TCR beta motif appeared characteristic of ankylosing spondylitis blood.

Each CDR3 protein gets one entry after TCRdb re-called the 5' RACE reads with MiXCR. The sample lists around 330,000 distinct CDR3 sequences, approximately 10% occurring once. This CDR3 contains 18 residues. The germline gives CDR1 MDHEN, CDR2 SYDVKM. J lost 1 base, V lost 3 bases, and 13 bases had no gene match. This clonotype was counted at least ten times. Its antigen remains unknown. The receptor was isolated from a female donor with ankylosing spondylitis or in good health (not recorded which). The sample comprised blood, either unsorted or a sorted T cell fraction (not recorded which). V and J are TRBV28 and TRBJ2-5, with 8 bases lining up with TRBD2. Here the CDR3 DNA reads TGTGCCAGCAGTTTCCTTGGGGGAAGCGGGGGATCCCAAGAGACCCAGTACTTC. It codes for CASSFLGGSGGSQETQYF.